This T cell receptor beta chain stems from a study of cytomegalovirus exposure and HLA in healthy donors. Findings of the study overall: Later analysis found that TCR beta chains associated with HLA were more clonally expanded than other, equally common chains.

PCR used 60 Vbeta primers and 13 Jbeta primers. Here immunoSEQ multiplex PCR was the method, and the copy in TCRdb shows in-frame clones only, minus some. The sample shows 130,000 or so clones, roughly 74% of them seen only once. V was pared by 7 bases and J by 4 bases, with 17 bases between. The germline CDR1 and CDR2 sequences are SGHRS and YFSETQ. This CDR3 is 14 amino acids long. As for this clone: What it binds is unknown.

This chain connects TRBV5-1 to TRBJ2-5; D gene uncertain. The clonotype comes from a man in his forties in good health and CMV-seronegative. The sample consisted of PBMCs. The CDR3 spells CASGFGGARETQYF. The CDR3 DNA reads TGCGCCAGCGGTTTCGGTGGAGCAAGAGAGACCCAGTACTTC.